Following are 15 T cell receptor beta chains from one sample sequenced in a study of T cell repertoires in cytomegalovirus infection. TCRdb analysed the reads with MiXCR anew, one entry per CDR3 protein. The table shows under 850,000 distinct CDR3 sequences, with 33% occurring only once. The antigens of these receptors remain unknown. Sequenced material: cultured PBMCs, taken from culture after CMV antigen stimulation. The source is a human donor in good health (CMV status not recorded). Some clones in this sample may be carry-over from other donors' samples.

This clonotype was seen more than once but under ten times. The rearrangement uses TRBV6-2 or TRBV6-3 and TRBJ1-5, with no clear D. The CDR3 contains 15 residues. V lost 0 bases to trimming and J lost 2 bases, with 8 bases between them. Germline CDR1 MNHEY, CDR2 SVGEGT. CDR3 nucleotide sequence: TGTGCCAGCAGTTACTCAGGGATTCGCAATCAGCCCCAGCATTTT. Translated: CASSYSGIRNQPQHF.

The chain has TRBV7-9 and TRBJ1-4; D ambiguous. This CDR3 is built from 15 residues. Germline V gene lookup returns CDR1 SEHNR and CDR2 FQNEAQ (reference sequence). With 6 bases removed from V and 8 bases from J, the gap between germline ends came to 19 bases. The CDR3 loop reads CASRGTSIGDEKLFF. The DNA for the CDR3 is TGTGCCAGCAGGGGCACTAGTATAGGTGACGAAAAACTGTTTTTT. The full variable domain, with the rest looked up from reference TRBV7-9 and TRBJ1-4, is DTGVSQNPRHKITKRGQNVTFRCDPISEHNRLYWYRQTLGQGPEFLTYFQNEAQLEKSRLLSDRFSAERPKGSFSTLEIQRTEQGDSAMYLCASRGTSIGDEKLFFGSGTQLSVL.

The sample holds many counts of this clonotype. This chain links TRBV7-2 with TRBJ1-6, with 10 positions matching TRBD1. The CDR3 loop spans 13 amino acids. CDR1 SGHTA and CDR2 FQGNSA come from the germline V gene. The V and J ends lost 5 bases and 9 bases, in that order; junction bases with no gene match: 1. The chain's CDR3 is CASSRDRGSPLHF. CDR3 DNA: TGTGCCAGCAGCCGGGACAGGGGTTCACCCCTCCACTTT. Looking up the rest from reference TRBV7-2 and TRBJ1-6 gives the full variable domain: GAGVSQSPSNKVTEKGKDVELRCDPISGHTALYWYRQSLGQGLEFLIYFQGNSAPDKSGLPSDRFSAERTGGSVSTLTIQRTQQEDSAVYLCASSRDRGSPLHFGNGTRLTVT.

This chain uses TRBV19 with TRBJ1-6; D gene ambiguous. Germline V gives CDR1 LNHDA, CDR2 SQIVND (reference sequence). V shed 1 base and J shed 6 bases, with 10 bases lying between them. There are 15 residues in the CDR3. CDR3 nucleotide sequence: TGTGCCAGTAGTATAGGACGGCAGACTAATTCACCCCTCCACTTT. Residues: CASSIGRQTNSPLHF.

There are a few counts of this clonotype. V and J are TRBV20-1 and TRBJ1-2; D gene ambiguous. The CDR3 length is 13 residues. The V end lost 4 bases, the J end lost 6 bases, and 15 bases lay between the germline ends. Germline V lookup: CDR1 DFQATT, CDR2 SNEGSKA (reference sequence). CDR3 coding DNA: TGCAGTGCTATTGAGGACCCGACAAATGGCTACACCTTC. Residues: CSAIEDPTNGYTF.

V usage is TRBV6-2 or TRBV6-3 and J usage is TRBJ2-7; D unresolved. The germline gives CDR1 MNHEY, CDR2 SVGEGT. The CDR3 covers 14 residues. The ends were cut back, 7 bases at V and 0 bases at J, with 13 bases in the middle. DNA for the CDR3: TGTGCCAGCACCCCACAGTGGGGCTCCTACGAGCAGTACTTC. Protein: CASTPQWGSYEQYF.

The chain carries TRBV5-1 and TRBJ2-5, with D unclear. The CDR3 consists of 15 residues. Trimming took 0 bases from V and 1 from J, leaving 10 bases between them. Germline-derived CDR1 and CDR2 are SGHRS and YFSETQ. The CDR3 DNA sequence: TGCGCCAGCAGCTTGGGGCTTGGATTCCAAGAGACCCAGTACTTC. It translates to CASSLGLGFQETQYF.

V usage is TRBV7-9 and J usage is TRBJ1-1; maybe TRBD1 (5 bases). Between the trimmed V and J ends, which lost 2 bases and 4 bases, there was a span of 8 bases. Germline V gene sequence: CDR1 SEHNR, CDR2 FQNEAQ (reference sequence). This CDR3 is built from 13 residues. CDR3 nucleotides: TGTGCCAGCAGCTTATGGGGCCGCACTGAAGCTTTCTTT. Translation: CASSLWGRTEAFF.

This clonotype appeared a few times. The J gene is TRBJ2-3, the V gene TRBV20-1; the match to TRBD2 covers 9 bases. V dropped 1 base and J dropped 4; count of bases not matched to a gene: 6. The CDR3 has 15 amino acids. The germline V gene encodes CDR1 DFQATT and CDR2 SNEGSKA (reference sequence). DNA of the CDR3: TGCAGTGCTAGAGTCCGAGGCGGGGGGGCAGATACGCAGTATTTT. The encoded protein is CSARVRGGGADTQYF.

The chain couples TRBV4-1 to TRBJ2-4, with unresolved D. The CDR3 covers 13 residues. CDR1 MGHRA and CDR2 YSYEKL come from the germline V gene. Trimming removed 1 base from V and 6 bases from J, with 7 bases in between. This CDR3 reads CASSQAARNIQYF. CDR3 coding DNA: TGCGCCAGCAGCCAAGCGGCGCGAAACATTCAGTACTTC.

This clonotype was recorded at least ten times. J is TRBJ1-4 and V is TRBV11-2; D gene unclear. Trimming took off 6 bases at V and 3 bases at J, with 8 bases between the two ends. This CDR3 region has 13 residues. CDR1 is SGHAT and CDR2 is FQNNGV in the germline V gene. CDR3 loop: CASSTGSNEKLFF. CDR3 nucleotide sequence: TGTGCCAGCAGTACGGGTTCTAATGAAAAACTGTTTTTT.

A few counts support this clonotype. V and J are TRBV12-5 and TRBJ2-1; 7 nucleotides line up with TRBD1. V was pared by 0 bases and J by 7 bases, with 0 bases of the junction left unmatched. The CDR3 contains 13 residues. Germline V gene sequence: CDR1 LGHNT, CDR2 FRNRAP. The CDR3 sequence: CASGLVQGNEQFF. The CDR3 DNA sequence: TGTGCTAGTGGTTTGGTACAGGGGAATGAGCAGTTCTTC.

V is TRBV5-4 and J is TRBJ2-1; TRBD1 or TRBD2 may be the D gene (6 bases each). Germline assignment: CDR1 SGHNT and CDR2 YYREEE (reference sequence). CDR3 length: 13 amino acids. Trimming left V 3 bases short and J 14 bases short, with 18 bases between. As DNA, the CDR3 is TGTGCCAGCAGCTCGGGGGCCAGGGTGGTAAAGTTCTTC. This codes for CASSSGARVVKFF.

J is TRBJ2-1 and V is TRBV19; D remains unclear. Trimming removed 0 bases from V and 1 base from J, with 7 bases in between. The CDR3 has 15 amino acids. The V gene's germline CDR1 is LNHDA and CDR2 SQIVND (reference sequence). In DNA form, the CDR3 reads TGTGCCAGTAGTATAGATAGTTTTTCCTACAATGAGCAGTTCTTC. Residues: CASSIDSFSYNEQFF.

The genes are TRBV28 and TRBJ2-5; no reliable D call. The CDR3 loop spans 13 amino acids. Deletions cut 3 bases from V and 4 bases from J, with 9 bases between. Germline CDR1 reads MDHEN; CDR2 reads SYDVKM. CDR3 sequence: CASSFSLLETQYF. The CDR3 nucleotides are TGTGCCAGCAGTTTTTCCCTCCTAGAGACCCAGTACTTC.